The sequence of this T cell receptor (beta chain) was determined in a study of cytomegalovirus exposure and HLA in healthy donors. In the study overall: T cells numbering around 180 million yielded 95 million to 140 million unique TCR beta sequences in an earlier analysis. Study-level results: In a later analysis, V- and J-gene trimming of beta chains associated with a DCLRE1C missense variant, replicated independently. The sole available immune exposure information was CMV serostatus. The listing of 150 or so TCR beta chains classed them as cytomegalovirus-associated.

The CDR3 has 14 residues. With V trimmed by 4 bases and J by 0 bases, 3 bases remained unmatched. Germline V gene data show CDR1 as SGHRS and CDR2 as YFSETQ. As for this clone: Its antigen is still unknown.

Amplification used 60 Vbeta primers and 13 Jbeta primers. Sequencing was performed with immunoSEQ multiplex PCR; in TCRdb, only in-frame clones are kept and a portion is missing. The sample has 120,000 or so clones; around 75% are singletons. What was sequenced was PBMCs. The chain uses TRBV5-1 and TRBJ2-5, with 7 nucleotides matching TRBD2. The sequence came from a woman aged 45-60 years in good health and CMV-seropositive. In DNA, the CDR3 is TGCGCCAGCAGCCCCGGGACTAACCAAGAGACCCAGTACTTC. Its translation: CASSPGTNQETQYF.